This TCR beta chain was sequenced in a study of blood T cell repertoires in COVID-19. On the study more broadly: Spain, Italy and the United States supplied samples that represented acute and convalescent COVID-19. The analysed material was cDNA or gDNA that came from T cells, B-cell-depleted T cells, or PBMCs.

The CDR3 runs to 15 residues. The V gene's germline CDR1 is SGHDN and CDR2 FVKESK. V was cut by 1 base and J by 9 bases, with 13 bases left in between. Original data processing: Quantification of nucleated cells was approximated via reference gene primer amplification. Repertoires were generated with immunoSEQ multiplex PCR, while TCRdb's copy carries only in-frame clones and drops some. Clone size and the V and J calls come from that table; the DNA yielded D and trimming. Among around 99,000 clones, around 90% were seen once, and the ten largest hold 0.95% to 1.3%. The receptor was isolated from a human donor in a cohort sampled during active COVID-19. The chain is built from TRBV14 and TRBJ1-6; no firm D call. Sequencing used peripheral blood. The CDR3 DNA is TGTGCCAGCAGCCAAGCAGTTCCAGGAACTTCACCCCTCCACTTT. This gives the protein CASSQAVPGTSPLHF.